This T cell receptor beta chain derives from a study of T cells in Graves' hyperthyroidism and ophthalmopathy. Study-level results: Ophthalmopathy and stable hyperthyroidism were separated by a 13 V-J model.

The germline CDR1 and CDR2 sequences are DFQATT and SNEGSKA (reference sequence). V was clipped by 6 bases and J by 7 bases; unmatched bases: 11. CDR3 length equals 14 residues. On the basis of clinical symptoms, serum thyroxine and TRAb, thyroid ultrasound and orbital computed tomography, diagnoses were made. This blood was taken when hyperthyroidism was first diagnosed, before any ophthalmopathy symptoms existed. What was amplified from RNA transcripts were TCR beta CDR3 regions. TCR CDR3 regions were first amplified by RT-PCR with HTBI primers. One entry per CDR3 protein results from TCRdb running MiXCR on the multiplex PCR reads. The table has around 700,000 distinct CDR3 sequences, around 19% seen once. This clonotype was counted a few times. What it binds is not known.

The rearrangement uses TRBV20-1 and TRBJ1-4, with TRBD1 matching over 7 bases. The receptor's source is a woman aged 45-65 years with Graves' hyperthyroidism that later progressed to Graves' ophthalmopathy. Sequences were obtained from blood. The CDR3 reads CSAPRQGRGEKLFF. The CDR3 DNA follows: TGCAGTGCACCGAGACAGGGTCGGGGTGAAAAACTGTTTTTT.